Below, 23 T cell receptor beta chains from the same sample are listed, as sequenced in a study of T cells in Graves' hyperthyroidism and ophthalmopathy. Amplification of TCR beta CDR3 regions used RNA as the template. HTBI primers were employed in a first-round RT-PCR of the TCR CDR3. TCRdb independently ran MiXCR on the multiplex PCR reads; one entry per CDR3 protein. Of about 720,000 distinct CDR3 sequences listed, around 15% are singletons. Sequenced input: blood. Receptors originate from a man aged 18 to 29 with Graves' hyperthyroidism.

The table lists this clonotype with many counts. This chain uses TRBV7-3 with TRBJ1-1; 7 bases line up with TRBD1. The J segment lost 3 bases and the V segment lost 3 bases, leaving 1 base of the junction unmatched. CDR3 size: 13 residues. From germline, CDR1 is SGHTA and CDR2 FQGTGA. The CDR3 DNA follows: TGTGCCAGCAGCTTCACAGGGGACACTGAAGCTTTCTTT. Its translation: CASSFTGDTEAFF.

In its sample, this clonotype was seen many times. The rearrangement uses TRBV28 and TRBJ2-1, with TRBD2 identical over 15 bases. Unmatched junction bases numbered 4, after V lost 4 bases and J lost 9 bases. There are 15 residues in the CDR3. CDR1 is MDHEN and CDR2 is SYDVKM in the germline V gene. The CDR3: CASSSGTSGRREQFF. CDR3 in DNA: TGTGCCAGCAGTTCTGGGACTAGCGGGAGGCGTGAGCAGTTCTTC. Using reference TRBV28 and TRBJ2-1 for the parts outside the CDR3, the full variable domain is DVKVTQSSRYLVKRTGEKVFLECVQDMDHENMFWYRQDPGLGLRLIYFSYDVKMKEKGDIPEGYSVSREKKERFSLILESASTNQTSMYLCASSSGTSGRREQFFGPGTRLTVL.

J is TRBJ2-7 and V is TRBV20-1, with a tentative D call TRBD2 (5 bases). The CDR3 length is 13 residues. Trimming removed 3 bases at V and 3 bases at J, with 12 bases between. Per the germline V gene, CDR1 is DFQATT and CDR2 is SNEGSKA (reference sequence). In nucleotides, the CDR3 is TGCAGTGCTAGGACTATGGTGAACTACGAGCAGTACTTC. Translating gives CSARTMVNYEQYF.

This clonotype came up many times. V usage is TRBV12-3 or TRBV12-4 and J usage is TRBJ2-3, with 8 bases matching TRBD2. CDR3 length: 16 residues. The V gene end was trimmed by 3 bases and the J gene end by 1 base; junction bases not matched to a gene: 6. CDR3 DNA sequence: TGTGCCAGCAGTTTGAGAAGCGGGAGCGGCACAGATACGCAGTATTTT. Its translation: CASSLRSGSGTDTQYF.

The chain carries TRBV18 and TRBJ2-7, with 10 bases matching TRBD1. The CDR3 is 14 residues long. Per the germline V gene, CDR1 is KGHSH and CDR2 is LQKENI. J lost 5 bases, V lost 6 bases, and 7 bases had no gene match. The CDR3 DNA sequence: TGTGCCAGCTCCCCCGGGACAGGGGAAAACGAGCAGTACTTC. As protein: CASSPGTGENEQYF.

The chain combines TRBV7-2 with TRBJ1-1, with 7 nucleotides matching TRBD1. Germline V gene sequence: CDR1 SGHTA, CDR2 FQGNSA. The CDR3 contains 15 residues. The V segment lost 8 bases and the J segment 3 bases; nucleotides outside the gene matches: 12. CDR3 DNA sequence: TGTGCCAGCGCCCCAGGGGGGCGCGGGGACACTGAAGCTTTCTTT. Residues: CASAPGGRGDTEAFF.

At least ten counts were recorded for this clonotype. The chain combines TRBV11-2 with TRBJ2-3; D remains ambiguous. The germline gives CDR1 SGHAT, CDR2 FQNNGV. The V and J ends lost 5 bases and 6 bases respectively, with 18 bases between them. CDR3 length: 15 residues. The CDR3: CASSPDGSTSDTQYF. CDR3 in DNA: TGTGCCAGCAGCCCTGATGGTTCCACTTCCGATACGCAGTATTTT.

The chain recombines TRBV28 with TRBJ1-5; 10 positions match TRBD1. This CDR3 contains 15 residues. V lost 7 bases and J lost 4; bases outside the gene matches: 7. CDR1 is MDHEN, CDR2 SYDVKM, per germline. The CDR3 DNA reads TGTGCCAGCACCCCGGGACAGGGGAAGAATCAGCCCCAGCATTTT. Protein product: CASTPGQGKNQPQHF.

The chain carries TRBV7-9 and TRBJ2-1; maybe TRBD2 (5 bases). CDR3 length: 12 amino acids. Germline V lookup: CDR1 SEHNR, CDR2 FQNEAQ (reference sequence). V lost 5 bases and J 10 bases, leaving 12 bases between the germline ends. For the CDR3, the DNA is TGTGCCAGCAGCGCCCCCCCTAGCGAGCAGTTCTTC. Translated: CASSAPPSEQFF. Full variable domain (rest looked up from reference TRBV7-9 and TRBJ2-1): DTGVSQNPRHKITKRGQNVTFRCDPISEHNRLYWYRQTLGQGPEFLTYFQNEAQLEKSRLLSDRFSAERPKGSFSTLEIQRTEQGDSAMYLCASSAPPSEQFFGPGTRLTVL.

The chain carries TRBV9 and TRBJ1-4; D possibly corresponds to TRBD1 (5 bases). V lost 3 bases to trimming and J lost 0 bases, with 12 bases between them. Looked up from germline, CDR1 is SGDLS and CDR2 is YYNGEE. The CDR3 contains 16 residues. CDR3 coding DNA: TGTGCCAGCAGCGAGTCGCAGGGAGCAACTAATGAAAAACTGTTTTTT. Its protein is CASSESQGATNEKLFF.

This clonotype was seen only a few times. This chain joins TRBV20-1 and TRBJ2-5; maybe TRBD2 (7 bases). The CDR3 runs to 15 residues. Trimming removed 4 bases at V and 5 bases at J, with 20 bases between. Germline V gene lookup returns CDR1 DFQATT and CDR2 SNEGSKA (reference sequence). The CDR3 spells CSATPTGRGGETQYF. CDR3 sequence (DNA): TGCAGTGCTACCCCTACGGGGAGGGGGGGGGAGACCCAGTACTTC.

The V and J genes are TRBV7-9 and TRBJ2-7; D not certain. V was pared by 5 bases and J by 5 bases, with 10 bases between. CDR3 length equals 12 residues. CDR1 is SEHNR and CDR2 is FQNEAQ in the germline V gene (reference sequence). In DNA form, the CDR3 reads TGTGCCAGCAGCATAAAAGGGCACGAGCAGTACTTC. It yields the protein CASSIKGHEQYF.

This clonotype was observed many times. The rearrangement joins TRBV3-1 to TRBJ1-2; 7 positions agree with TRBD1. The CDR3 sequence is 15 residues long. With 0 bases clipped from V and 4 bases from J, the junction kept 5 bases outside the gene matches. The germline V gene has CDR1 LGHDT and CDR2 YNNKEL (reference sequence). The DNA for the CDR3 is TGTGCCAGCAGCCAAGAGACAGGGACCCTCTATGGCTACACCTTC. Translating it yields CASSQETGTLYGYTF.

This clonotype has just a few counts. The chain's CDR3 is CASSSPERGEGELFF. In DNA, the CDR3 is TGTGCCAGCAGTTCCCCCGAGAGGGGGGAAGGGGAGCTGTTTTTT. The V gene is TRBV6-1, the J gene TRBJ2-2, with D tentatively TRBD1 or TRBD2 (6 bases each). Germline CDR1 reads MNHNS; CDR2 reads SASEGT. The CDR3 contains 15 residues. The V gene lost 5 bases and the J gene lost 8 bases, with 18 bases spanning the gap.

The CDR3 sequence: CSAPGTGVTDTQYF. The CDR3, as DNA: TGCAGTGCCCCCGGGACAGGGGTCACAGATACGCAGTATTTT. The J gene is TRBJ2-3, the V gene TRBV20-1, with TRBD1 matching over 10 bases. CDR3 length equals 14 residues. Trimming took 6 bases from V and 2 from J; bases not matched to a gene: 5. CDR1 and CDR2 (germline): DFQATT, SNEGSKA (reference sequence).

This chain uses TRBV15 with TRBJ1-1; no reliable D call. Trimming cost V 0 bases and J 9 bases, with 8 bases left between them. The germline V gene encodes CDR1 LNHNV and CDR2 YYDKDF (reference sequence). The CDR3 has 12 residues. CDR3 loop: CATSRDMTKAFF. The DNA of the CDR3 is TGTGCCACCAGCAGAGATATGACAAAAGCTTTCTTT.

This clonotype was detected many times. V and J are TRBV28 and TRBJ2-4; D may be TRBD1 (5 bases). CDR1 is MDHEN, CDR2 SYDVKM, per germline. Trimming removed 2 bases from V and 0 bases from J, with 8 bases in between. The CDR3 consists of 15 residues. The CDR3 DNA is TGTGCCAGCAGTTTACGGACATTAGCCAAAAACATTCAGTACTTC. Its protein is CASSLRTLAKNIQYF.

This clonotype showed up many times. The gene calls are TRBV28 and TRBJ2-7; D ambiguous. The CDR3 length is 11 residues. The V end was cut by 6 bases, the J end by 1 base, with 4 bases between. The germline V gene has CDR1 MDHEN and CDR2 SYDVKM. In DNA, the CDR3 is TGTGCCAGCAGGTCTTCCTACGAGCAGTACTTC. The encoded protein is CASRSSYEQYF.

This clonotype was seen a few times. V and J are TRBV10-1 and TRBJ2-2, with unresolved D. The CDR3 runs 14 residues. Trimming removed 5 bases from V and 1 base from J, with 8 bases in between. The V gene's germline CDR1 is WNHNN and CDR2 SYGVQD (reference sequence). This CDR3 is CASSRSVNTGELFF. In DNA, the CDR3 is TGCGCCAGCAGTCGGTCGGTGAACACCGGGGAGCTGTTTTTT.

The chain couples TRBV28 to TRBJ2-1; tentative D call: TRBD1 (6 bases). With 5 bases removed from V and 13 bases from J, the gap between germline ends came to 15 bases. Germline assignment: CDR1 MDHEN and CDR2 SYDVKM. The CDR3 spans 12 residues. The DNA for the CDR3 is TGTGCCAGCAGTCTTGGGGGCGGCAGCCAGTTCTTC. This sequence encodes CASSLGGGSQFF.

A note on this clonotype: Compared with germline, one end of the junction differs, possibly owing to a read error. The chain uses TRBV20-1 and TRBJ2-5; possibly TRBD1 for D (6 bases). Germline CDR1 and CDR2: DFQATT and SNEGSKA (reference sequence). The CDR3 runs to 15 residues. In DNA form, the CDR3 reads TGCAGTGCTAGAGAGCGGACAGTGTTAGTTGGGACCCGGTACTTC. This translates into CSARERTVLVGTRYF.

The chain combines TRBV29-1 with TRBJ2-7, with D uncertain. The CDR3 sequence is 11 residues long. Germline V CDR1 and CDR2: SQVTM, ANQGSEA. Trimming left V 4 bases short and J 7 bases short, with 11 bases between. This chain's CDR3 is CSVVWVGEQYF. The CDR3 region has the DNA TGCAGCGTTGTCTGGGTTGGTGAGCAGTACTTC.

The chain joins TRBV2 to TRBJ1-4, with no clear D. V shed 6 bases and J shed 0 bases, with 11 bases lying between them. The CDR3 consists of 15 residues. Germline CDR1 reads SNHLY; CDR2 reads FYNNEI. The CDR3 DNA is TGTGCCAGCAGCCTTCGGGTAGCAACTAATGAAAAACTGTTTTTT. Protein sequence: CASSLRVATNEKLFF.